This T cell receptor (beta chain) is drawn from a study of blood T cell repertoires in COVID-19 (dated by TCRdb to between 2020 and 2021). About the study as a whole: The collaborator samples originated in the United States, Italy and Spain and spanned the acute and convalescent phases of COVID-19. The repertoires were released in a freely available public database intended as a resource for research on the immune response to SARS-CoV-2. Where available, HLA class I and class II types were taken from metadata supplied by the sample provider and were not determined by assay-based typing. The samples were drawn from the first 160 participants of the ongoing ImmuneRACE study and from over 950 subjects provided by 6 global collaborators. The dataset comprised deeply sampled blood TCRbeta repertoires from subjects exposed to, actively infected with, or recovered from COVID-19. Nearly every sample came with metadata listing a de-identified subject ID, COVID-19 status, age in years and sex. The prospective study material was composed of cDNA or gDNA derived from T cells, B-cell-depleted T cells, or PBMCs.

Enrolling through a virtual design, the prospective study's participants ranged in age from roughly 18 to 90 years and lived across roughly 24 United States geographic areas. To assign participants to cohorts, the prospective study relied on clinical history that participants themselves reported in a screening survey and a study questionnaire. Recovered participants in ImmuneRACE Cohort 3 were defined by two consecutive negative NP/OP PCR tests, clearance by a healthcare professional, or resolution of symptoms. In the prospective study, mobile phlebotomists collected whole blood, serum and a nasopharyngeal or oropharyngeal swab from each participant. Participants in the prospective study had the option to provide additional blood draws and questionnaires over a roughly two-month period. Prospective study blood samples were shipped either frozen or at room temperature before DNA extraction. Of note for this clone: This receptor's antigen is unknown. Per-base qualities were not stored, and no clone one base away is much larger.

The investigation overall reported the following: The quantity of clinical and demographic metadata differed by source and by participant and was supplied without curation.

TCRbeta CDR3 regions were amplified from genomic DNA by means of the immunoSEQ Assay, a bias-controlled multiplex PCR. The paper's data handling went like this. Within the assay, amplification of reference gene primers was used to estimate how many nucleated cells each sample contained. To quantify the absolute abundance of each unique TCRbeta CDR3 rearrangement, sequence reads were collapsed and filtered. For each sample, productive Simpson clonality was calculated as the square root of Simpson's diversity index across productive rearrangements. TCRdb retrieved this table from immuneACCESS and kept in-frame rearrangements only. Not all clones are present; in checked studies, unresolved V genes account for under half, and no reason is known for the remainder. Clone size and V and J calls were adopted from that table, with D and trimming inferred from the DNA. The sample table records some 210,000 clones; roughly four fifths of these occur just once. About 10% of the sample is held by the ten biggest clonotypes.

Compared with germline, V lacks 1 base and J lacks 1 base; bases without a gene match: 3. The germline V gene (reference sequence) supplies CDR1 LNHDA and CDR2 SQIVND. The CDR3 sequence holds 15 residues, the cysteine and phenylalanine included. Only the CDR3 part of the read is kept: 45 bases, read in frame from the first base. The sequence links TRBV19 to TRBJ2-7, with TRBD1 matching 8 junction bases. Sequences were obtained from PBMCs or T cells enriched from blood (not recorded which). The receptor comes from a man in his forties who had recovered from COVID-19. CDR3 sequence: CASSIAQGASYEQYF. The sequence in DNA is TGTGCCAGTAGTATAGCCCAGGGGGCATCCTACGAGCAGTACTTC.